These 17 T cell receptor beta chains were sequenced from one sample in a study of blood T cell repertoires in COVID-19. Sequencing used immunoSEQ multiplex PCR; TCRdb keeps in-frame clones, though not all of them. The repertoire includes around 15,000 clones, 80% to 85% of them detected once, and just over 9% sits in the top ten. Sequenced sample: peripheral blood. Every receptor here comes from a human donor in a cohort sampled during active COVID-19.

The CDR3, as DNA: TGTGCCAGCAGTTTGGTTTCGGACAGTCGACAAGAGACCCAGTACTTC. The encoded protein is CASSLVSDSRQETQYF. The V call is TRBV28, the J call TRBJ2-5, with a weak D call TRBD1 (6 bases). From germline, CDR1 is MDHEN and CDR2 SYDVKM. The CDR3 loop spans 16 amino acids. The V end was cut by 3 bases, the J end by 2 bases, with 16 bases between.

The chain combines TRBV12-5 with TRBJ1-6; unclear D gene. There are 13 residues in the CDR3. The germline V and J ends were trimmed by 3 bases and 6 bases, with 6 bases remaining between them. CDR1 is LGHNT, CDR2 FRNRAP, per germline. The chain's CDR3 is CASGFTVNSPLHF. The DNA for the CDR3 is TGTGCTAGTGGTTTTACTGTTAATTCACCCCTCCACTTT.

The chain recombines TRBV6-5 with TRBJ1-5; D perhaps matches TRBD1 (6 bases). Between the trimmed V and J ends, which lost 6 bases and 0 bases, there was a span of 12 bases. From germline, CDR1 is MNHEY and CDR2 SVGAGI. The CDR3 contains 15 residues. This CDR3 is CASRRQVYSNQPQHF. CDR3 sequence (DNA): TGTGCCAGCAGAAGACAGGTGTATAGCAATCAGCCCCAGCATTTT.

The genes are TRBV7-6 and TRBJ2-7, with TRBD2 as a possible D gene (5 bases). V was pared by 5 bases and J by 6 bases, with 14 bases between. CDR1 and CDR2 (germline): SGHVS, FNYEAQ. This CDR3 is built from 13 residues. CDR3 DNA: TGTGCCAGCAGCCCGAGGGCCTATTCCGAGCAGTACTTC. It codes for CASSPRAYSEQYF.

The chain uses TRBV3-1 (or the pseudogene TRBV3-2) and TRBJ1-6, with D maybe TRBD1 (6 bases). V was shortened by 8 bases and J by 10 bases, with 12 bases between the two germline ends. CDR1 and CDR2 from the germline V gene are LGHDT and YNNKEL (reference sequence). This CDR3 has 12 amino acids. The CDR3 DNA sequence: TGTGCCAGCGGACAGACGAAATCACCCCTCCACTTT. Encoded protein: CASGQTKSPLHF.

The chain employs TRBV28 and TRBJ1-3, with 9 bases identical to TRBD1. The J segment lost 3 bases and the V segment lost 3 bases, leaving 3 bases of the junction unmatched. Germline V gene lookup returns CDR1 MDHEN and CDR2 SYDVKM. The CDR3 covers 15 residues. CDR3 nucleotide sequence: TGTGCCAGCAGTTTCGACAGGGGGTTTGGAAACACCATATATTTT. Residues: CASSFDRGFGNTIYF.

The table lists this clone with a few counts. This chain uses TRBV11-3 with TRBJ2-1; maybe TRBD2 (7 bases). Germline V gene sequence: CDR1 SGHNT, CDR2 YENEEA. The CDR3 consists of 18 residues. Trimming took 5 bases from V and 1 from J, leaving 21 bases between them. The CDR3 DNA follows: TGTGCCAGCAGCATACAGGGCTCGGGAGGAGGTTCCTACAATGAGCAGTTCTTC. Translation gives CASSIQGSGGGSYNEQFF.

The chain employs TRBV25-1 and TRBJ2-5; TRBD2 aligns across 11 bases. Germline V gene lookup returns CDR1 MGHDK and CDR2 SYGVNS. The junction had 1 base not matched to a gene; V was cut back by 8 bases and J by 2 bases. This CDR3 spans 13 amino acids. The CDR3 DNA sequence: TGTGCCAGCCGGACTAGCGGGCAAGAGACCCAGTACTTC. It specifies CASRTSGQETQYF.

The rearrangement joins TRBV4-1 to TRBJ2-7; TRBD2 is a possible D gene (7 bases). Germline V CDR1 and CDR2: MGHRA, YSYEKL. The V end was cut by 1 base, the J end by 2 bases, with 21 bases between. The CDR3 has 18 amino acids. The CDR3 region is CASSQAPRGAGTAYEQYF. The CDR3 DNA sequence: TGCGCCAGCAGCCAAGCCCCCCGGGGGGCGGGGACTGCCTACGAGCAGTACTTC.

The CDR3 DNA reads as TGTGCCAGCGGAATACTAGCGGGGGTGTACAATGAGCAGTTCTTC. This translates into CASGILAGVYNEQFF. This chain joins TRBV27 and TRBJ2-1, with 11 bases matching TRBD2. Germline CDR1 and CDR2: MNHEY and SMNVEV (reference sequence). V dropped 8 bases and J dropped 4; count of bases not matched to a gene: 7. The CDR3 sequence is 15 residues long.

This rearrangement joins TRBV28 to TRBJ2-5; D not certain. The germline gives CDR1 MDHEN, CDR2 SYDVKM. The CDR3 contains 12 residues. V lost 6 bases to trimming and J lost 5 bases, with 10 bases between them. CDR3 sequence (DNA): TGTGCCAGCAGGAGTGCTCTCGAGACCCAGTACTTC. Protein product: CASRSALETQYF.

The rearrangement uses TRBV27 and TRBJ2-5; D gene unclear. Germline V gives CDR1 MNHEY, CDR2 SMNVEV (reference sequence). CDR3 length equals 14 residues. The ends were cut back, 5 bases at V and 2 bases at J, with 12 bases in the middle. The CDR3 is CASSLRHSQETQYF. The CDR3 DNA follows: TGTGCCAGCAGTCTCCGACATTCACAAGAGACCCAGTACTTC.

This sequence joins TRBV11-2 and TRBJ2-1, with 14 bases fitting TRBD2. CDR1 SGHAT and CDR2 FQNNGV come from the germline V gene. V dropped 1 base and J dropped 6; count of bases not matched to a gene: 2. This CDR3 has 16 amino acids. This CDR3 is CASSLGGTSGSNEQFF. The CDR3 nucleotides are TGTGCCAGCAGCTTAGGAGGGACTAGCGGGAGCAATGAGCAGTTCTTC.

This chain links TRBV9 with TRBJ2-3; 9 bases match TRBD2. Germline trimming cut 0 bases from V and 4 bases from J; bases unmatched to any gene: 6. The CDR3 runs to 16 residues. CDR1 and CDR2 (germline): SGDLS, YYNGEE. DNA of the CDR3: TGTGCCAGCAGCGTAGTCGGTAGCGGGAGTGCAGATACGCAGTATTTT. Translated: CASSVVGSGSADTQYF.

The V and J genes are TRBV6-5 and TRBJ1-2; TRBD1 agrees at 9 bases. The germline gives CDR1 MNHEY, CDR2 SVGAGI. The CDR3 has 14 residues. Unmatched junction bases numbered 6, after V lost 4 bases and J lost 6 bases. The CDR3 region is CASSLTGTGNGYTF. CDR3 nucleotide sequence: TGTGCCAGCAGTTTAACCGGGACAGGGAATGGCTACACCTTC.

This CDR3 is CASSKGLVGTDTQYF. The CDR3 coding sequence is TGTGCCAGCAGCAAGGGACTAGTCGGCACAGATACGCAGTATTTT. The chain uses TRBV7-7 and TRBJ2-3, with 8 bases that match TRBD2. Germline assignment: CDR1 SSHAT and CDR2 FNYEAQ (reference sequence). The CDR3 runs to 15 residues. The V gene end was trimmed by 5 bases and the J gene end by 1 base; junction bases not matched to a gene: 5.

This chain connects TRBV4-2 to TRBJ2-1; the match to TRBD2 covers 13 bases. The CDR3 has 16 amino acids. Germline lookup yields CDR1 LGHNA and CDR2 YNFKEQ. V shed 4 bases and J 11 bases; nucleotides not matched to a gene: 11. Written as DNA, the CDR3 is TGTGCCAGCAGCCGACCCCGGACTAGCGGGAGTGAGAAGCAGTTCTTC. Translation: CASSRPRTSGSEKQFF.